The 11 T cell receptor beta chains given below trace back to one sample, sequenced in a study of metastatic and nonmetastatic thyroid tumors. TCRdb reanalyzed the PCR reads via MiXCR. The sample shows under 20,000 clones, more than 30% of them seen only once. Not a single patient had been given any form of treatment at any point before undergoing thyroid surgery. Sequenced input: tumor tissue. These TCRs come from a male donor with papillary thyroid cancer or a benign thyroid nodule (not recorded which). Some clones in this sample may be carry-over from other donors' samples.

This clone was counted a few times. The J gene is TRBJ2-7, the V gene TRBV27, with D tentatively TRBD2 (5 bases). The CDR3 sequence is 13 residues long. The ends were cut back, 5 bases at V and 4 bases at J, with 12 bases in the middle. CDR1 MNHEY and CDR2 SMNVEV come from the germline V gene (reference sequence). The chain's CDR3 is CASSPGAGYEQYF. CDR3 DNA: TGTGCCAGCAGTCCGGGCGCGGGTTACGAGCAGTACTTC.

This chain connects TRBV7-2 to TRBJ1-2; 8 bases map to TRBD1. Per the germline V gene, CDR1 is SGHTA and CDR2 is FQGNSA. V lost 4 bases to trimming and J lost 4 bases; unmatched junction nucleotides: 8. The CDR3 is 15 amino acids. For the CDR3, the DNA is TGTGCCAGCAGCTCCTCCGGGACAGGAGGCTATGGCTACACCTTC. Protein product: CASSSSGTGGYGYTF. The entire variable domain, with the rest obtained from reference TRBV7-2 and TRBJ1-2, is as follows: GAGVSQSPSNKVTEKGKDVELRCDPISGHTALYWYRQSLGQGLEFLIYFQGNSAPDKSGLPSDRFSAERTGGSVSTLTIQRTQQEDSAVYLCASSSSGTGGYGYTFGSGTRLTVV.

This clone was seen a single time. This chain links TRBV13 with TRBJ2-7, with 7 bases matching TRBD1. Germline-derived CDR1 and CDR2 are PRHDT and FYEKMQ (reference sequence). The length of the CDR3 is 14 residues. V trimming: 2 bases; J trimming: 4 bases; junction bases outside the gene matches: 5. CDR3 coding DNA: TGTGCCAGCAGCTTAACGACAGGGATGTACGAGCAGTACTTC. It yields the protein CASSLTTGMYEQYF. Based on the CDR3 plus reference TRBV13 and TRBJ2-7, the full variable domain is AAGVIQSPRHLIKEKRETATLKCYPIPRHDTVYWYQQGPGQDPQFLISFYEKMQSDKGSIPDRFSAQQFSDYHSELNMSSLELGDSALYFCASSLTTGMYEQYFGPGTRLTVT.

The sample holds one count of this clone. This rearrangement joins TRBV5-1 to TRBJ2-2, with D unclear. Germline lookup yields CDR1 SGHRS and CDR2 YFSETQ. The CDR3 loop spans 14 amino acids. V lost 0 bases and J 6 bases, leaving 9 bases between the germline ends. DNA of the CDR3: TGCGCCAGCAGCTTGGACGTGGACCCCGGGGAGCTGTTTTTT. Its protein is CASSLDVDPGELFF.

The gene calls are TRBV7-8 and TRBJ2-7; maybe TRBD1 (5 bases). The CDR3 totals 14 residues. V lost 5 bases and J 7 bases, leaving 18 bases between the germline ends. Looked up from germline, CDR1 is SGHVS and CDR2 is FQNEAQ. The CDR3 is CASSHTPSQGEQYF. The CDR3 DNA sequence: TGTGCCAGCAGCCACACCCCGTCGCAGGGAGAGCAGTACTTC.

Comments on this clone: One end of the junction varies from germline; a read error may be responsible. The genes are TRBV6-1 and TRBJ1-6; D is ambiguous. CDR1 and CDR2 from the germline V gene are MNHNS and SASEGT. The CDR3 is 15 amino acids. The CDR3 DNA is TGTGCCAGGACCCTTGGTGGGCAGAGGAATTCACGCCTCCTCTTT. Encoded protein: CARTLGGQRNSRLLF.

Note on this clone: One end of the junction is discordant with germline, which a read error may explain. The chain joins TRBV20-1 to TRBJ1-4; 7 bases agree with TRBD1. Germline CDR1 is DFQATT and CDR2 is SNEGSKA (reference sequence). CDR3 size: 15 residues. The DNA of the CDR3 is TGCAGTGCTAGAGCCCTTGGAGAGGGGGCAGAAAAACTTTTTTTT. Its protein is CSARALGEGAEKLFF.

DNA of the CDR3: TGTGCCACCAGTGATTGGTCTCCGGGGACAGCCTACAATGAGCAGTTCTTC. It specifies CATSDWSPGTAYNEQFF. The chain carries TRBV24-1 and TRBJ2-1; 7 bases match TRBD1. The CDR3 extends over 17 amino acids. V shed 2 bases, J shed 2 bases, and the junction held 8 bases outside the gene matches. CDR1 KGHDR and CDR2 SFDVKD come from the germline V gene.

The CDR3 reads CSALRPATYEQYF. CDR3 DNA sequence: TGCAGTGCCCTAAGGCCAGCCACCTACGAGCAGTACTTC. V gene TRBV20-1 combines with J gene TRBJ2-7; no clear D gene. The CDR3 loop spans 13 amino acids. Germline CDR1 DFQATT, CDR2 SNEGSKA (reference sequence). V shed 6 bases and J shed 2 bases, with 14 bases lying between them.

DNA of the CDR3: TGTGCCAGCAGCGATGAGTGGGGCACTGAAGCTTTCTTT. Its protein product is CASSDEWGTEAFF. This chain links TRBV7-9 with TRBJ1-1, with D uncertain. From germline, CDR1 is SEHNR and CDR2 FQNEAQ (reference sequence). Trimming took off 5 bases at V and 4 bases at J, with 11 bases between the two ends. The CDR3 sequence is 13 residues long.

The gene calls are TRBV28 and TRBJ2-3; 9 positions match TRBD1. This CDR3 is built from 15 residues. The germline V gene encodes CDR1 MDHEN and CDR2 SYDVKM. After removal of 6 bases from V and 1 base from J, the junction contained 5 bases not matched to a gene. The CDR3: CASSSRDRGTDTQYF. The CDR3 nucleotides read TGTGCCAGCAGCTCCCGGGACAGGGGCACAGATACGCAGTATTTT.